The next 29 T cell receptor beta chains were all read from a single sample in a study of early T cells in non-severe SARS-CoV-2 infection. Each CDR3 protein gets one entry after TCRdb re-called the 5' RACE reads with MiXCR. Here the sample spans tens of thousands of distinct CDR3 sequences, roughly 5.7% being singletons. The specimen comprised whole blood, sampled at baseline. These receptors were collected from an adult who was a healthcare worker with PCR-confirmed SARS-CoV-2 infection or an uninfected control (not recorded which).

The sample holds many counts of this clonotype. The chain uses TRBV6-5 and TRBJ1-1; the match to TRBD1 covers 11 bases. Germline CDR1 MNHEY, CDR2 SVGAGI. V shed 1 base and J 6 bases; nucleotides not matched to a gene: 4. The CDR3 has 15 amino acids. CDR3 residues: CASSYYKGQGAEAFF. DNA of the CDR3: TGTGCCAGCAGTTACTATAAGGGACAGGGGGCTGAAGCTTTCTTT.

This clonotype was counted ten times or more. This sequence joins TRBV4-2 and TRBJ1-3; D is undetermined. From germline, CDR1 is LGHNA and CDR2 YNFKEQ. The CDR3 is made up of 16 amino acids. V lost 0 bases and J lost 4, with 13 bases in between. The CDR3 loop reads CASSQDSEGEGNTIYF. In nucleotides, the CDR3 is TGTGCCAGCAGCCAAGATTCTGAGGGTGAGGGAAACACCATATATTTT.

In its sample, this clonotype was seen a few times. V gene TRBV7-8 combines with J gene TRBJ2-7, with a weak D call TRBD1 (6 bases). Germline V gives CDR1 SGHVS, CDR2 FQNEAQ. V lost 1 base, J lost 6 bases, and 13 bases lay in between. This CDR3 contains 14 residues. DNA for the CDR3: TGTGCCAGCAGCTTAGGGGCAGGGGTGGTCGAGCAGTACTTC. Its translation: CASSLGAGVVEQYF. The whole variable domain, remainder taken from reference TRBV7-8 and TRBJ2-7, is GAGVSQSPRYKVAKRGQDVALRCDPISGHVSLFWYQQALGQGPEFLTYFQNEAQLDKSGLPSDRFFAERPEGSVSTLKIQRTQQEDSAVYLCASSLGAGVVEQYFGPGTRLTVT.

This clonotype occurred a few times. This rearrangement joins TRBV6-5 to TRBJ2-1, with 7 bases aligning to TRBD2. V shed 5 bases, J shed 4 bases, and the junction held 14 bases outside the gene matches. The germline gives CDR1 MNHEY, CDR2 SVGAGI. This CDR3 region has 17 residues. The CDR3 coding sequence is TGTGCCAGCAGTGCTCGAAGCGGACTAGGTTTATACAATGAGCAGTTCTTC. It yields the protein CASSARSGLGLYNEQFF.

The sample holds a few counts of this clonotype. V gene TRBV3-1 combines with J gene TRBJ2-2; 7 bases agree with TRBD1. Looked up from germline, CDR1 is LGHDT and CDR2 is YNNKEL (reference sequence). Germline trimming cut 4 bases from V and 1 base from J; bases unmatched to any gene: 3. The CDR3 sequence is 15 residues long. The CDR3 DNA follows: TGTGCCAGCAGCCGGACAGGCGAGAACACCGGGGAGCTGTTTTTT. It is translated as CASSRTGENTGELFF.

This clonotype came up a few times. The CDR3, as DNA: TGTGCCAGCAGTTTGCCTCCCGGGCAACGGGCTTTCTTT. It yields the protein CASSLPPGQRAFF. V gene TRBV28 combines with J gene TRBJ1-1; D unclear. Germline V gene lookup returns CDR1 MDHEN and CDR2 SYDVKM. The V and J ends lost 3 bases and 11 bases respectively, with 16 bases between them. CDR3 length equals 13 residues.

In its sample, this clonotype was seen many times. The gene calls are TRBV5-1 and TRBJ2-1, with D tentatively TRBD1 (6 bases). The CDR3 runs to 14 residues. CDR1 and CDR2 from the germline V gene are SGHRS and YFSETQ. V was clipped by 4 bases and J by 4 bases, with 12 bases between them. CDR3 DNA sequence: TGCGCCAGCAGCAACCGACAGGTGTACAATGAGCAGTTCTTC. It encodes CASSNRQVYNEQFF. The full variable domain, its missing parts supplied by reference TRBV5-1 and TRBJ2-1, is KAGVTQTPRYLIKTRGQQVTLSCSPISGHRSVSWYQQTPGQGLQFLFEYFSETQRNKGNFPGRFSGRQFSNSRSEMNVSTLELGDSALYLCASSNRQVYNEQFFGPGTRLTVL.

The CDR3 DNA sequence: TGTGCCAGCAGTTTTGCTCTCTGGCCTTTCGGCTACACCTTC. Its translation is CASSFALWPFGYTF. The chain joins TRBV28 to TRBJ1-2; D unresolved. The germline V gene encodes CDR1 MDHEN and CDR2 SYDVKM. Trimming stripped 3 bases from V and 8 bases from J, with 16 bases between. CDR3 length: 14 amino acids.

There are a few counts of this clonotype. The chain couples TRBV18 to TRBJ2-3; 9 nucleotides match TRBD1. The CDR3 extends over 15 amino acids. The trim removed 4 bases at V and 6 bases at J, leaving 8 bases unmatched. Per germline, CDR1 KGHSH and CDR2 LQKENI. For the CDR3, the DNA is TGTGCCAGCTCACTCCGGGACAGGGATCCCGATACGCAGTATTTT. Its translation: CASSLRDRDPDTQYF.

This clonotype was observed a few times. V gene TRBV6-2 or TRBV6-3 combines with J gene TRBJ2-7; 8 positions agree with TRBD2. This CDR3 has 16 amino acids. Germline assignment: CDR1 MNHEY and CDR2 SVGEGT. V lost 0 bases to trimming and J lost 7 bases; unmatched junction nucleotides: 11. CDR3 loop: CASSYSSSGSSLEQYF. The CDR3 region has the DNA TGTGCCAGCAGTTACTCATCTAGCGGGTCTAGTCTGGAGCAGTACTTC.

This clonotype has only a few counts. The chain uses TRBV20-1 and TRBJ2-1, with 12 bases that match TRBD2. This CDR3 is built from 14 residues. J lost 4 bases, V lost 5 bases, and 3 bases had no gene match. Per germline, CDR1 DFQATT and CDR2 SNEGSKA (reference sequence). CDR3: CSALAGGIYNEQFF. CDR3 DNA sequence: TGCAGTGCTCTAGCGGGAGGGATTTACAATGAGCAGTTCTTC.

There are many counts of this clonotype. The gene calls are TRBV20-1 and TRBJ2-2; 10 bases align to TRBD2. Losses at the gene ends were 0 bases for V and 6 bases for J; bases not matched to a gene: 10. Germline values: CDR1 DFQATT, CDR2 SNEGSKA (reference sequence). The CDR3 consists of 17 residues. For the CDR3, the DNA is TGCAGTGCTAGAGAAAAAGCGGGAGGGCCTGTTCCCGGGGAGCTGTTTTTT. Protein product: CSAREKAGGPVPGELFF.

This clonotype was found many times. This chain's CDR3 is CSARGSDRAQETQYF. DNA of the CDR3: TGCAGTGCTAGGGGATCCGACAGGGCGCAAGAGACCCAGTACTTC. The rearrangement links TRBV20-1 to TRBJ2-5; 7 nucleotides agree with TRBD1. The CDR3 has 15 amino acids. V was clipped by 3 bases and J by 2 bases; unmatched bases: 9. Germline CDR1 reads DFQATT; CDR2 reads SNEGSKA (reference sequence).

This clonotype is termed medium-sized. The chain links TRBV24-1 to TRBJ2-5; no clear D gene. V dropped 3 bases and J dropped 4 bases, with 11 bases sitting between them. The CDR3 totals 14 residues. In germline, CDR1 is KGHDR, CDR2 SFDVKD. The CDR3 bases are TGTGCCACCAGTGATGGTTCAGGTCGAGAGACCCAGTACTTC. Encoded protein: CATSDGSGRETQYF.

This clonotype was detected a few times. The chain is built from TRBV15 and TRBJ2-2; perhaps TRBD1 as D (6 bases). V was pared by 2 bases and J by 3 bases, with 10 bases between. Germline CDR1 reads LNHNV; CDR2 reads YYDKDF (reference sequence). The CDR3 spans 15 residues. CDR3 nucleotide sequence: TGTGCCACCAGCAGACTACAGGGCCACACCGGGGAGCTGTTTTTT. It encodes CATSRLQGHTGELFF.

In this sample, this clonotype turned up many times. The chain is built from TRBV15 and TRBJ1-5; D perhaps matches TRBD1 (6 bases). The CDR3 covers 15 residues. Germline CDR1 LNHNV, CDR2 YYDKDF (reference sequence). Trimming stripped 5 bases from V and 5 bases from J, with 16 bases between. CDR3 residues: CATSGVGASDQPQHF. The CDR3 DNA is TGTGCCACCAGCGGGGTGGGGGCCTCGGATCAGCCCCAGCATTTT.

V usage is TRBV2 and J usage is TRBJ2-7; D remains unclear. The CDR3 spans 16 residues. Germline CDR1 SNHLY, CDR2 FYNNEI. V lost 2 bases, J lost 0 bases, and 14 bases lay in between. CDR3 DNA: TGTGCCAGCAGTGAAACTACGACCTCCCCCTCCTACGAGCAGTACTTC. It is translated as CASSETTTSPSYEQYF.

At least ten counts were recorded for this clonotype. The V gene is TRBV28, the J gene TRBJ2-5; 9 nucleotides agree with TRBD1. The CDR3 has 15 residues. V was clipped by 6 bases and J by 5 bases; unmatched bases: 10. CDR1 is MDHEN, CDR2 SYDVKM, per germline. This CDR3 reads CASSRPGQGWETQYF. CDR3 nucleotides: TGTGCCAGCAGCAGACCGGGACAGGGCTGGGAGACCCAGTACTTC.

This clonotype was counted ten times or more. The CDR3 here is CASSIQGGTDTQYF. CDR3 nucleotide sequence: TGTGCCAGCAGTATACAGGGGGGCACAGATACGCAGTATTTT. This chain joins TRBV6-5 and TRBJ2-3; 8 bases are shared with TRBD1. J gave up 1 base and V 5 bases, and 2 bases lay outside the gene matches. Looked up from germline, CDR1 is MNHEY and CDR2 is SVGAGI. The CDR3 is 14 residues long.

This clonotype has a count of ten or more. V is TRBV28 and J is TRBJ2-7; D not certain. The CDR3 runs 14 residues. Germline V gene lookup returns CDR1 MDHEN and CDR2 SYDVKM. Trimming stripped 2 bases from V and 1 base from J, with 9 bases between. The CDR3 DNA reads TGTGCCAGCAGTTTAGACCTCGAATCCTACGAGCAGTACTTC. Protein sequence: CASSLDLESYEQYF.

This clonotype came up a few times. The chain combines TRBV5-1 with TRBJ2-5, with TRBD1 as a possible D gene (5 bases). Trimming took 3 bases from V and 5 from J, leaving 20 bases between them. Looked up from germline, CDR1 is SGHRS and CDR2 is YFSETQ. CDR3 length: 16 residues. CDR3 sequence: CASSSGAGYGMETQYF. DNA for the CDR3: TGCGCCAGCAGCTCTGGGGCAGGGTATGGGATGGAGACCCAGTACTTC.

With regard to this clonotype: A much bigger clone sits one base away, suggesting this may be a read error. The CDR3 end shows no conserved phenylalanine or tryptophan, and so a read error is likely. The CDR3 region is CASSARGGDTGELFL. DNA for the CDR3: TGTGCCAGCTCAGCAAGAGGGGGCGACACCGGGGAGCTGTTTTTA. This chain uses TRBV18 with TRBJ2-2; 7 bases match TRBD1. Trimming cost V 5 bases and J 3 bases; bases outside gene matches: 6. This CDR3 spans 15 amino acids. Germline V CDR1 and CDR2: KGHSH, LQKENI.

This clonotype was seen ten or more times. V is TRBV2 and J is TRBJ2-2; 7 positions agree with TRBD1. J was trimmed by 3 bases and V by 6 bases; bases with no gene match: 10. Germline V lookup: CDR1 SNHLY, CDR2 FYNNEI. CDR3 length equals 16 residues. The CDR3 reads CASRADRAVYTGELFF. Here the CDR3 DNA reads TGTGCCAGCAGGGCCGACAGGGCGGTTTACACCGGGGAGCTGTTTTTT.

To note about this clonotype: A much bigger clone sits one base away, suggesting this may be a read error. The rearrangement joins TRBV29-1 to TRBJ2-2; D may be TRBD1 (6 bases). Between the trimmed V and J ends, which lost 6 bases and 5 bases, there was a span of 13 bases. CDR1 SQVTM and CDR2 ANQGSEA come from the germline V gene. This CDR3 has 13 amino acids. The CDR3: CSVRQGITGELFF. The DNA of the CDR3 is TGCAGCGTGCGCCAGGGGATAACCGGGGAGCTGTTTTTT.

This clonotype was seen at least ten times. V and J are TRBV28 and TRBJ1-2; 7 nucleotides align to TRBD1. The J segment lost 4 bases and the V segment lost 7 bases, leaving 9 bases of the junction unmatched. The CDR3 length is 14 residues. Germline V CDR1 and CDR2: MDHEN, SYDVKM. CDR3 sequence reads: CASNGGTVLYGYTF. The CDR3, as DNA: TGTGCCAGCAATGGCGGGACAGTCCTCTATGGCTACACCTTC.

Ten or more counts support this clonotype. V gene TRBV28 combines with J gene TRBJ2-1; the match to TRBD2 covers 11 bases. The trim removed 7 bases at V and 5 bases at J, leaving 7 bases unmatched. This CDR3 contains 15 residues. Germline CDR1 and CDR2: MDHEN and SYDVKM. As DNA, the CDR3 is TGTGCCAGCACCCTACTAGCGGGAGAAGACAATGAGCAGTTCTTC. Its translation: CASTLLAGEDNEQFF. Full variable domain (remainder filled in from reference TRBV28 and TRBJ2-1): DVKVTQSSRYLVKRTGEKVFLECVQDMDHENMFWYRQDPGLGLRLIYFSYDVKMKEKGDIPEGYSVSREKKERFSLILESASTNQTSMYLCASTLLAGEDNEQFFGPGTRLTVL.

This clonotype appeared many times. The genes are TRBV28 and TRBJ1-2; a possible D gene is TRBD1 (5 bases). Trimming cost V 6 bases and J 5 bases, with 13 bases left between them. CDR3 length: 13 amino acids. Germline lookup yields CDR1 MDHEN and CDR2 SYDVKM. CDR3 amino acids: CASSSGQIYGYTF. The CDR3, as DNA: TGTGCCAGCAGCTCCGGACAAATATATGGCTACACCTTC.

This clonotype came up many times. The gene calls are TRBV5-4 and TRBJ2-1; TRBD2 matches 10 bases. Looked up from germline, CDR1 is SGHNT and CDR2 is YYREEE (reference sequence). The V and J ends lost 4 bases and 3 bases, in that order; junction bases with no gene match: 10. The CDR3 is 17 amino acids. For the CDR3, the DNA is TGTGCCAGCAGCGCCGGACTAGCGGCCGAAAACTACAATGAGCAGTTCTTC. This encodes CASSAGLAAENYNEQFF.

This clonotype was detected many times. The gene calls are TRBV6-2 or TRBV6-3 and TRBJ2-7; TRBD2 is a possible D gene (5 bases). The CDR3 spans 12 residues. CDR1 MNHEY and CDR2 SVGEGT come from the germline V gene. Trimming cost V 6 bases and J 3 bases, with 9 bases left between them. CDR3 bases: TGTGCCAGCAGCCGCGAGGGCTACGAGCAGTACTTC. Protein sequence: CASSREGYEQYF.